This TCR beta chain was captured in a study of blood T cells in healthy people across ages. A J-beta primer mix and a sample-barcoded 5' primer were used in a second PCR of roughly 7 to 12 cycles. TCRdb itself ran the 5' RACE reads through MiXCR, one entry per CDR3 protein. This sample has approximately 800,000 distinct CDR3 sequences, with 25% found just once. The table lists this clonotype with a few counts. The CDR3 consists of 14 residues. Trimming took off 3 bases at V and 8 bases at J, with 11 bases between the two ends. Germline V CDR1 and CDR2: MDHEN, SYDVKM. RNA extraction gave at least 5.5 micrograms of total RNA per sample. The same specimen was also included in a second study, on T cells of mothers and their children.

This rearrangement joins TRBV28 to TRBJ1-6; D ambiguous. The sequencing sample was made of blood. This receptor was identified in a boy aged 5-17 years in good health. This chain's CDR3 is CASSFKESYSPLHF. The CDR3 DNA follows: TGTGCCAGCAGTTTCAAGGAATCATATTCACCCCTCCACTTT.